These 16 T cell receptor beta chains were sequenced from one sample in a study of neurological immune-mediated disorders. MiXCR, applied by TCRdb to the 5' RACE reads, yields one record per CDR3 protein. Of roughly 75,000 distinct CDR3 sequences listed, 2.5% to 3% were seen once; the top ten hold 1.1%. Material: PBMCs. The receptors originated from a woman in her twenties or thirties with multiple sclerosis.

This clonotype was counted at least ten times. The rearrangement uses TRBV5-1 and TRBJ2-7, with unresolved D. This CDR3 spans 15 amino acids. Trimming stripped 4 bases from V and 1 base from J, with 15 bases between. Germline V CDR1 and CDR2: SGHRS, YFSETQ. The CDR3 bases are TGCGCCAGCAGCAACCCTAGGACGTCATCCTACGAGCAGTACTTC. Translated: CASSNPRTSSYEQYF.

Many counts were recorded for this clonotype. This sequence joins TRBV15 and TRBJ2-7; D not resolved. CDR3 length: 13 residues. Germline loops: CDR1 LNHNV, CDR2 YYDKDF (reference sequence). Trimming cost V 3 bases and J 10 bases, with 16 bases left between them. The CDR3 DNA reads TGTGCCACCAGCAGGGTCCCGTCCGGGCATCAGTACTTC. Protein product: CATSRVPSGHQYF.

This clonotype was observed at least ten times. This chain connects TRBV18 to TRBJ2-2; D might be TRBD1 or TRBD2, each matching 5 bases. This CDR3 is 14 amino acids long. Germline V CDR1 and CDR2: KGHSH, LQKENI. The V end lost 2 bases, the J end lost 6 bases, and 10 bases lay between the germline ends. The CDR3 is CASSPSRDAGELFF. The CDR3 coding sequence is TGTGCCAGCTCACCAAGCAGGGACGCCGGGGAGCTGTTTTTT.

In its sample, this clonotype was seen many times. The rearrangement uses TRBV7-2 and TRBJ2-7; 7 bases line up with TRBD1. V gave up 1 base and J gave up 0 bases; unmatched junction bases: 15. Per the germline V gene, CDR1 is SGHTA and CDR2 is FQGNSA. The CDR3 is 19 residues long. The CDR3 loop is CASSLESYPGQPSSYEQYF. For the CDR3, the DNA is TGTGCCAGCAGCTTAGAATCTTATCCGGGACAGCCGAGCTCCTACGAGCAGTACTTC.

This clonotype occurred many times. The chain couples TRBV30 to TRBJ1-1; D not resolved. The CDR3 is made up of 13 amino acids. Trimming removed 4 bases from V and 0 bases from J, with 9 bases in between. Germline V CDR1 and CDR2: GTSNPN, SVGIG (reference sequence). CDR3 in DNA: TGTGCCTGGAACCCATCGGTGAACACTGAAGCTTTCTTT. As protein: CAWNPSVNTEAFF. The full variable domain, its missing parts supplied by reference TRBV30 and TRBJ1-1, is SQTIHQWPATLVQPVGSPLSLECTVEGTSNPNLYWYRQAAGRGLQLLFYSVGIGQISSEVPQNLSASRPQDRQFILSSKKLLLSDSGFYLCAWNPSVNTEAFFGQGTRLTVV.

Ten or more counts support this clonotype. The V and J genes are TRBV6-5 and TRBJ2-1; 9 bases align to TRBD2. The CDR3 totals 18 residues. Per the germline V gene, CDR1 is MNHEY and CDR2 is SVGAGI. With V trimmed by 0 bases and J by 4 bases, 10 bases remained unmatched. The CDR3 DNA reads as TGTGCCAGCAGTTACTCGGTCGGAGGAGCGGGAGGTTACAATGAGCAGTTCTTC. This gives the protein CASSYSVGGAGGYNEQFF.

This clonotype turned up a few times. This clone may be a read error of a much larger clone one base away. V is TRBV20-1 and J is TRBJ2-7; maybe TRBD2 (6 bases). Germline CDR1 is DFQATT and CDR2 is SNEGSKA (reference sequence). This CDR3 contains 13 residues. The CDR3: CSARDRTDYEKYF. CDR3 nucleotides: TGCAGTGCTAGAGATCGGACGGACTACGAGAAGTACTTC.

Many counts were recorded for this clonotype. CDR3 DNA sequence: TGTGCCAGCAGTAGGGGACTAGCGGGAGATGTTCGGGGGGAGCAGTACTTC. This codes for CASSRGLAGDVRGEQYF. The chain carries TRBV6-6 and TRBJ2-7; 14 nucleotides line up with TRBD2. Germline V lookup: CDR1 MNHNY, CDR2 SVGAGI (reference sequence). Unmatched junction bases numbered 13, after V lost 5 bases and J lost 7 bases. This CDR3 is built from 17 residues.

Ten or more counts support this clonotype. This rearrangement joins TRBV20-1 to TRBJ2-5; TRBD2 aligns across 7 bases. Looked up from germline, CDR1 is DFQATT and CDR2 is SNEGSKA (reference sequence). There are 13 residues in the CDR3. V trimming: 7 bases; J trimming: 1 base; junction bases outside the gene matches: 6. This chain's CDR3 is CSGGGEGQETQYF. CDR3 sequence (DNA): TGCAGTGGGGGAGGGGAGGGCCAAGAGACCCAGTACTTC.

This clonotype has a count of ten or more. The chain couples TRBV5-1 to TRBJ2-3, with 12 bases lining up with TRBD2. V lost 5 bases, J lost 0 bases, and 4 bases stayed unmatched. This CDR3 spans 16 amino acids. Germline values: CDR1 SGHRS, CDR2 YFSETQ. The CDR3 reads CASSSGTSGSTDTQYF. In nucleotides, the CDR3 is TGCGCCAGCAGTTCCGGGACTAGCGGGAGCACAGATACGCAGTATTTT.

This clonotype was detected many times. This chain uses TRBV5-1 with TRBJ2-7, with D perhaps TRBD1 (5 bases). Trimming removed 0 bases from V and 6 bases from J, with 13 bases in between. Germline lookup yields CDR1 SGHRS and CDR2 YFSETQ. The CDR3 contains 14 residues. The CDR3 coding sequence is TGCGCCAGCAGCTTGGCTCAGGGATCAGGCGAGCAGTACTTC. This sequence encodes CASSLAQGSGEQYF.

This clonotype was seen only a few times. CDR3 DNA: TGTGCCAGCAGCGCGGGAGGGGACGCTGAAGCTTTCTTT. Its protein product is CASSAGGDAEAFF. The chain recombines TRBV7-6 with TRBJ1-1, with a weak D call TRBD1 (5 bases). Trimming stripped 5 bases from V and 6 bases from J, with 13 bases between. Germline values: CDR1 SGHVS, CDR2 FNYEAQ. This CDR3 comprises 13 residues.

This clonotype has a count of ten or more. The CDR3 is CSASLRQGLYTEAFF. The CDR3 DNA is TGCAGTGCCTCACTTAGACAGGGGTTATACACTGAAGCTTTCTTT. The chain recombines TRBV20-1 with TRBJ1-1; 8 bases are a match to TRBD1. Germline V lookup: CDR1 DFQATT, CDR2 SNEGSKA (reference sequence). The CDR3 is made up of 15 amino acids. The V gene end was trimmed by 6 bases and the J gene end by 3 bases; junction bases not matched to a gene: 12.

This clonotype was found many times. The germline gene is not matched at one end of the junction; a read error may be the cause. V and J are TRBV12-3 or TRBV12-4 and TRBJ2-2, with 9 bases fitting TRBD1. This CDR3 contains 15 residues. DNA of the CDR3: TGTGCCAGCAGTCCCGGGACAGGGAACGCCGGGGAGCTGTTTTTT. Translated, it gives CASSPGTGNAGELFF.

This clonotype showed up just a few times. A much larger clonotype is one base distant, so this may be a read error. The CDR3 nucleotides read TGTGCCAGCAGCTTGGGGGATTCACCCCTCAACTTT. This encodes CASSLGDSPLNF. V is TRBV5-6 and J is TRBJ1-6; the D is unclear. This CDR3 contains 12 residues. Looked up from germline, CDR1 is SGHDT and CDR2 is YYEEEE.

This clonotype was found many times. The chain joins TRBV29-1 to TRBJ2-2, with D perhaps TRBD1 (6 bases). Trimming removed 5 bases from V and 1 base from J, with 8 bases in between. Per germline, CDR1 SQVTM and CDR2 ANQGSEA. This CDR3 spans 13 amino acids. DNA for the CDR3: TGCAGCGTTAGGGGGAGGAACACCGGGGAGCTGTTTTTT. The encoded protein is CSVRGRNTGELFF.